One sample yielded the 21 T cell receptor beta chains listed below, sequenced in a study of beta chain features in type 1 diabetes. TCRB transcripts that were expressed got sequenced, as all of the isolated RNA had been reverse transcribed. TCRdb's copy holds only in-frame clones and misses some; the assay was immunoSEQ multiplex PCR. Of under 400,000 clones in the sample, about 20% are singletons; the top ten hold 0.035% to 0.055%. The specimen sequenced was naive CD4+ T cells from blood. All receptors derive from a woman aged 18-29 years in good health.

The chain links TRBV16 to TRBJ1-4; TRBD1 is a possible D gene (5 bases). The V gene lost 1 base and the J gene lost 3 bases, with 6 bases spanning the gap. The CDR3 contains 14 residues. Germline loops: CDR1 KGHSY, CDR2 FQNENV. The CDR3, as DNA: TGTGCCAGCAGCCAATGGGGCCCTAATGAAAAACTGTTTTTT. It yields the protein CASSQWGPNEKLFF.

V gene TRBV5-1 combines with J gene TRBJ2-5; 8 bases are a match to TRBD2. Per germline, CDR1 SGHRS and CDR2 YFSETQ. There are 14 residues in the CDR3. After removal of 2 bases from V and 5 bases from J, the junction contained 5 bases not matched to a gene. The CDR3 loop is CASSFPAGGETQYF. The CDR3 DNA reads TGCGCCAGCAGCTTCCCGGCGGGAGGCGAGACCCAGTACTTC.

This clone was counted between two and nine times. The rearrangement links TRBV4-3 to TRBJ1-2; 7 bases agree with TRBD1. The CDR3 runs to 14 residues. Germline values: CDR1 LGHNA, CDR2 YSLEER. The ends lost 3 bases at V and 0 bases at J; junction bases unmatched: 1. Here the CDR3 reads CASSHGTANYGYTF. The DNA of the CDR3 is TGCGCCAGCAGCCATGGGACAGCTAACTATGGCTACACCTTC.

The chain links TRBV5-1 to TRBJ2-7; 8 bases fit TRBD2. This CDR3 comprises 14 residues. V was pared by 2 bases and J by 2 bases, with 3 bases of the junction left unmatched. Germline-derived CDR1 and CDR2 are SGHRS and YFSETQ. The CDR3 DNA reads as TGCGCCAGCAGCTTACTAGCGGAGCCCTACGAGCAGTACTTC. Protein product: CASSLLAEPYEQYF. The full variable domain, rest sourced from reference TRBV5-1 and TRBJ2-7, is KAGVTQTPRYLIKTRGQQVTLSCSPISGHRSVSWYQQTPGQGLQFLFEYFSETQRNKGNFPGRFSGRQFSNSRSEMNVSTLELGDSALYLCASSLLAEPYEQYFGPGTRLTVT.

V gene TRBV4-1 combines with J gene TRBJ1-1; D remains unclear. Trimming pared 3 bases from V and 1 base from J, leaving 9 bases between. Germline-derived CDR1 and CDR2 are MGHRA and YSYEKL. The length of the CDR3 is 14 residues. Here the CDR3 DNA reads TGCGCCAGCAGCCATGATCGACAGAACACTGAAGCTTTCTTT. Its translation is CASSHDRQNTEAFF.

In DNA, the CDR3 is TGTGCCAGCAGTTTACAGGGAGCCACTGAAGCTTTCTTT. This sequence encodes CASSLQGATEAFF. V usage is TRBV2 and J usage is TRBJ1-1; a possible D gene is TRBD1 (6 bases). CDR3 length equals 13 residues. Germline CDR1 SNHLY, CDR2 FYNNEI. The V gene lost 5 bases and the J gene lost 4 bases, with 11 bases spanning the gap.

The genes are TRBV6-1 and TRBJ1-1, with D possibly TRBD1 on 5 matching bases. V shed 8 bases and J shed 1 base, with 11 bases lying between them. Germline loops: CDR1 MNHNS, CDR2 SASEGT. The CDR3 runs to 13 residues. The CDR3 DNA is TGTGCCAGCCGGCCTCAGGGGAACACTGAAGCTTTCTTT. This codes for CASRPQGNTEAFF.

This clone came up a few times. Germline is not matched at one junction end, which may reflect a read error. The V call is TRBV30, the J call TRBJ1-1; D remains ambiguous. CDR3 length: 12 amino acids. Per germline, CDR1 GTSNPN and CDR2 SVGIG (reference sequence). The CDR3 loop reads CAWSVYRTGAFF. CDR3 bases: TGTGCCTGGAGTGTTTACAGAACTGGAGCTTTCTTT.

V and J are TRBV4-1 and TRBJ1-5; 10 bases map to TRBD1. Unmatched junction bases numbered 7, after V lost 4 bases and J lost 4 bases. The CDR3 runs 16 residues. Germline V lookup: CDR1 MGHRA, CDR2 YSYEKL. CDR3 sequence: CASSPWGTGDNQPQHF. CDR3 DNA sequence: TGCGCCAGCAGCCCTTGGGGGACAGGGGATAATCAGCCCCAGCATTTT.

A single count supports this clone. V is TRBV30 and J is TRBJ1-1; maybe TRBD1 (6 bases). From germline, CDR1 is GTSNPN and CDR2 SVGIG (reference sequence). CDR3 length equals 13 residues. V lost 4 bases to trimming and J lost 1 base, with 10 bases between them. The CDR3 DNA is TGTGCCTGGAACTGGGACACGAACACTGAAGCTTTCTTT. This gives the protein CAWNWDTNTEAFF. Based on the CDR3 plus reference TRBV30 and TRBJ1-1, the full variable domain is SQTIHQWPATLVQPVGSPLSLECTVEGTSNPNLYWYRQAAGRGLQLLFYSVGIGQISSEVPQNLSASRPQDRQFILSSKKLLLSDSGFYLCAWNWDTNTEAFFGQGTRLTVV.

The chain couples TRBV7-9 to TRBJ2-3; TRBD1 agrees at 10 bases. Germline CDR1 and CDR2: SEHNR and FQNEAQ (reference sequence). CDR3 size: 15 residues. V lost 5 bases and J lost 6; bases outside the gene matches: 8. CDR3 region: CASSAGTGVEDTQYF. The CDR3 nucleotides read TGTGCCAGCAGCGCGGGGACAGGGGTGGAGGATACGCAGTATTTT.

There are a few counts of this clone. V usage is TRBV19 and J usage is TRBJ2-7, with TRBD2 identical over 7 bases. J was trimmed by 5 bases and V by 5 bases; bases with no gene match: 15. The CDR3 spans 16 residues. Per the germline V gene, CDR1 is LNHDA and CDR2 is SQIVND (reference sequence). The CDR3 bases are TGTGCCAGTAGTCCCCTAGGGAGCGGGACCGATCACGAGCAGTACTTC. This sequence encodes CASSPLGSGTDHEQYF.

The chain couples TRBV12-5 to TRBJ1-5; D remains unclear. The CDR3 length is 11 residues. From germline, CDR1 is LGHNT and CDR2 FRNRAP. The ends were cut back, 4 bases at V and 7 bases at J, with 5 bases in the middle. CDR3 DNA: TGTGCTAGTGGTTCATTCCAGCCCCAGCATTTT. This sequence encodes CASGSFQPQHF.

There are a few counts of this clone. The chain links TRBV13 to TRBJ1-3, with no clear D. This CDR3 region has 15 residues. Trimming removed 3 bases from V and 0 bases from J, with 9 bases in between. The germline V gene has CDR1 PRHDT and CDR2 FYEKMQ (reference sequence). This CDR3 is CASSLTGNSGNTIYF. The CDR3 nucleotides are TGTGCCAGCAGCTTGACGGGAAACTCTGGAAACACCATATATTTT.

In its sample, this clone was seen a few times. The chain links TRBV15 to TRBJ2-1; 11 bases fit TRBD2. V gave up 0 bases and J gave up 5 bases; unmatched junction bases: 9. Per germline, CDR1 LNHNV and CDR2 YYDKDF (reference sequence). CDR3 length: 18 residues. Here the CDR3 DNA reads TGTGCCACCAGCAGAGATATAACCGGGACTAGCGGACACAATGAGCAGTTCTTC. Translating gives CATSRDITGTSGHNEQFF. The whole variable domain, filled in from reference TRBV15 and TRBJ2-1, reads DAMVIQNPRYQVTQFGKPVTLSCSQTLNHNVMYWYQQKSSQAPKLLFHYYDKDFNNEADTPDNFQSRRPNTSFCFLDIRSPGLGDTAMYLCATSRDITGTSGHNEQFFGPGTRLTVL.

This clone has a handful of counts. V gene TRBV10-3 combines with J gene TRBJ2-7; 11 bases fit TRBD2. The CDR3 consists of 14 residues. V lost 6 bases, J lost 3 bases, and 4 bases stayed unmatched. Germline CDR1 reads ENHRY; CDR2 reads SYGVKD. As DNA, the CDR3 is TGTGCCATCAGATCACTAGCGGGAGTCTACGAGCAGTACTTC. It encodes CAIRSLAGVYEQYF.

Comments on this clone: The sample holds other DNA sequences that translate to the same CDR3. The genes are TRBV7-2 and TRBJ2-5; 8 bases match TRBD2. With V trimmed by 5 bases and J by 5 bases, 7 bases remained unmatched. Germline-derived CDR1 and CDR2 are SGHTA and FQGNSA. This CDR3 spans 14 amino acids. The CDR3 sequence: CASSLQRGRETQYF. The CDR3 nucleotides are TGTGCCAGCAGCCTCCAGCGGGGGAGGGAGACCCAGTACTTC. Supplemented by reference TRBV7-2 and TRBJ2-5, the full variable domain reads GAGVSQSPSNKVTEKGKDVELRCDPISGHTALYWYRQSLGQGLEFLIYFQGNSAPDKSGLPSDRFSAERTGGSVSTLTIQRTQQEDSAVYLCASSLQRGRETQYFGPGTRLLVL.

The CDR3 DNA reads TGCAGTGGCGCTGCGAACACTGAAGCTTTCTTT. Its translation is CSGAANTEAFF. This rearrangement joins TRBV20-1 to TRBJ1-1; D is undetermined. The V and J ends lost 7 bases and 1 base respectively, with 7 bases between them. The CDR3 runs to 11 residues. CDR1 is DFQATT, CDR2 SNEGSKA, per germline (reference sequence).

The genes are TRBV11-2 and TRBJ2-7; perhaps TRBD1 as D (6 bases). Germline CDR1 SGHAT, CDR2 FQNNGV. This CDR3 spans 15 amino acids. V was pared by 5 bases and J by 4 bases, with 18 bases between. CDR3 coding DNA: TGTGCCAGCAGCCCCCAAACCGGGACAACATACGAGCAGTACTTC. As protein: CASSPQTGTTYEQYF.

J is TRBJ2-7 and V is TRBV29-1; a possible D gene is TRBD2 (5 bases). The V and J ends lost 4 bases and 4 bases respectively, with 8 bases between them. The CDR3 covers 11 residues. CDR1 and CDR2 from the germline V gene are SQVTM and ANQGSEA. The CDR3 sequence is CSVGGVYEQYF. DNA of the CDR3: TGCAGCGTTGGGGGAGTTTACGAGCAGTACTTC.

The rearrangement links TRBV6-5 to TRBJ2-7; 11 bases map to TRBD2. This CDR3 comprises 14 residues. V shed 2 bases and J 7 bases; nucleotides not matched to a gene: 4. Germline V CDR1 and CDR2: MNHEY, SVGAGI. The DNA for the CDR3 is TGTGCCAGCAGTTACGATTCTAGCGGGGGGGAGCAGTACTTC. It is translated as CASSYDSSGGEQYF.